This T cell receptor beta chain emerged from a study of T cells in tumors after PD-1 blockade. CDR3 length: 16 amino acids. Germline V gives CDR1 GTSNPN, CDR2 SVGIG (reference sequence). The V end was cut by 1 base, the J end by 2 bases, with 16 bases between. Findings of the study overall: Some novel exhausted tumor clones appeared in pre-treatment blood, suggesting peripheral recruitment.

This clone occurred a few times. Its antigen is not identified. The table came from immunoSEQ multiplex PCR; TCRdb's copy has only in-frame clones and leaves some out. The sample includes under 75,000 clones, about 74% of them seen just once. The sequence came from a human donor with basal cell carcinoma. The source material was PBMCs, sampled after anti-PD-1 treatment. This chain connects TRBV30 to TRBJ2-3; possible D gene TRBD1, 6 bases. For the CDR3, the DNA is TGTGCCTGGAGTGAAAGCCGACAGGAACCCACAGATACGCAGTATTTT. Translating it yields CAWSESRQEPTDTQYF.